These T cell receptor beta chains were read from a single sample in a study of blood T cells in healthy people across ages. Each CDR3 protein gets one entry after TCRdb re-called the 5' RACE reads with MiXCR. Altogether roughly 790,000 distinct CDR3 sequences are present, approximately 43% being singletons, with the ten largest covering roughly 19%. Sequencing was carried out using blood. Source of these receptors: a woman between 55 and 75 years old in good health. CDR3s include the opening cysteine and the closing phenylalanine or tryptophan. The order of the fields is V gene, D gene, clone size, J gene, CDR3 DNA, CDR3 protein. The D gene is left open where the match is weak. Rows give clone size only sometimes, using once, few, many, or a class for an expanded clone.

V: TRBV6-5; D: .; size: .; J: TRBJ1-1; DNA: TGTGCCAGCAGGTCACATCCGGGGGCATTGGACACTGAAGCTTTCTTT; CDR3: CASRSHPGALDTEAFF
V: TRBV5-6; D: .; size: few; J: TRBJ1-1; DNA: TGTGCCAGCAGCAGCCCCGTGGGGACTGAAGCTTTCTTT; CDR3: CASSSPVGTEAFF
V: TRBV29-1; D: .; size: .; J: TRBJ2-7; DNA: TGCAGCGTTGTGGACTTCGACGAGCAGTACTTC; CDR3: CSVVDFDEQYF
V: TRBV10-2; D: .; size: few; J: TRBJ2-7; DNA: TGCGCCAGCAGGGACGGGGTTGCAGGATCCTACGAGCAGTACTTC; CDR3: CASRDGVAGSYEQYF
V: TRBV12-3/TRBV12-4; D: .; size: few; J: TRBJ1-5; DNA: TGTGCCAGCAACCCAGGGTCAGGTCAGCCCCAGCATTTT; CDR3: CASNPGSGQPQHF
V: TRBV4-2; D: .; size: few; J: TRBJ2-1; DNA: TGTGCCAGCAGCCAAGACTCGGGGCGGAATGAGCAGTTCTTC; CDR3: CASSQDSGRNEQFF
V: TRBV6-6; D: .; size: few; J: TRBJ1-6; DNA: TGTGCCAGCAGTACAACCATCCGTAATTCACCCCTCCACTTT; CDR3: CASSTTIRNSPLHF
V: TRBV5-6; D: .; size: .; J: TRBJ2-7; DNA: TGTGCCAGCAGCTTCCCAGGGAGGGGGCGCGACGAGCAGTACTTC; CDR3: CASSFPGRGRDEQYF
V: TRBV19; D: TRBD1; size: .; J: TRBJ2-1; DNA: TGTGCCAGTAGTAAATACGGACAGGGGGAGAATGAGCAGTTCTTC; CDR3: CASSKYGQGENEQFF
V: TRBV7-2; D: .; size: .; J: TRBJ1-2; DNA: TGTGCCAGCAGCTTAGCGAAAATACGCAGGGGCCGGGATGGCTACACCTTC; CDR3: CASSLAKIRRGRDGYTF
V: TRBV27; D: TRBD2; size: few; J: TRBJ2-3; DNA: TGTGCCAGCGGATTAGCGGGGGGTAACACAGATACGCAGTATTTT; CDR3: CASGLAGGNTDTQYF
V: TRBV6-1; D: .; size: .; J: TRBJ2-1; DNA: TGTGCCAGCAGTCTGTCCCGGGACATTTACAATGAGCAGTTCTTC; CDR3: CASSLSRDIYNEQFF
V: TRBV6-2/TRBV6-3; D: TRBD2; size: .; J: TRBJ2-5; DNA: TGTGCCAGCAGGCCCTCGACTAGCGGGGGAGAGACCCAGTACTTC; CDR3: CASRPSTSGGETQYF
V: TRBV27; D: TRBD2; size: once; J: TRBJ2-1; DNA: TGTGCCGGCAGTCCGACCGTAGCGGGCTCAAACAATGAGCAGTTCTTC; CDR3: CAGSPTVAGSNNEQFF
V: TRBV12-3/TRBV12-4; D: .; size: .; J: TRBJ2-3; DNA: TGTGCCAGCAGTTTAGGGCTAGGGATCCTAGACACAGATACGCAGTATTTT; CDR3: CASSLGLGILDTDTQYF
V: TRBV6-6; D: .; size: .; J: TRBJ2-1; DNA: TGTGCCAGCAGTGCTCAAGGGGGTGAGCAGTTCTTC; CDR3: CASSAQGGEQFF
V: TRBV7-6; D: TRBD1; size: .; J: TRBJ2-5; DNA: TGTGCCAGCAGCCACGACAGGGGGTGGGAGACCCAGTACTTC; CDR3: CASSHDRGWETQYF
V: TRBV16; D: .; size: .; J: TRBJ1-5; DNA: TGTGCCAGCAGCCAAGGCAGGGAGTCAAGTCAGCCCCAGCATTTT; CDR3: CASSQGRESSQPQHF
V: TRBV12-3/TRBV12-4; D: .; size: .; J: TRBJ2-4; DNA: TGTGCCAGCAGCTCCCCTGAGAGAAACATTCAGTACTTC; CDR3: CASSSPERNIQYF
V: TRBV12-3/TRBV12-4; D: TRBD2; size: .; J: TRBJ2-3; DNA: TGTACCAGCGGCCTAGCGGGAGGCTCAGATACGCAGTATTTT; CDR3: CTSGLAGGSDTQYF
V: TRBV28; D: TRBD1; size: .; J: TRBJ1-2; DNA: TGTGCCAGCAGGGCCGGGGACAGGGATAGTTATGGCTACACCTTC; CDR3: CASRAGDRDSYGYTF
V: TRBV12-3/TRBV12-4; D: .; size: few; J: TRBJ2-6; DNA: TGTGCCAGCTACCAGTTAGCAGCGGCCGAAGAAACTGGGGCCAACGTCCTGACTTTC; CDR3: CASYQLAAAEETGANVLTF
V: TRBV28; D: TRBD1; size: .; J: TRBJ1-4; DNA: TGTGCCAGCAGAGACCCAGGGGGCGCACCTAATGAAAAACTGTTTTTT; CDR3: CASRDPGGAPNEKLFF
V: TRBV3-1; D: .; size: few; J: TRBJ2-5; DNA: TGTGCCAGCAGCCACCTGACTAGAACGCTCGAGACCCAGTACTTC; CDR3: CASSHLTRTLETQYF
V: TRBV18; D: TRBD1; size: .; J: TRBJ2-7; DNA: TGTGCCAGCTCACCTAGCCTGGACAGGGTAAACGAGCAGTACTTC; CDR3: CASSPSLDRVNEQYF
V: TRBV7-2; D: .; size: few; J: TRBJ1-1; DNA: TGTGCCAGCAGCTTAGAGAGCAGGGGAACTGAAGCTTTCTTT; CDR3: CASSLESRGTEAFF
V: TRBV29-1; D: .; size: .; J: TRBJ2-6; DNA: TGCAGCGTGCCCCGTGATGGGGCCAACGTCCTGACTTTC; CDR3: CSVPRDGANVLTF
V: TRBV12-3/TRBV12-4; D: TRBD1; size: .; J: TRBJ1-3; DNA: TGTGCCAGCATCAGGACAGGGTCATCTGGAAACACCATATATTTT; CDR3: CASIRTGSSGNTIYF
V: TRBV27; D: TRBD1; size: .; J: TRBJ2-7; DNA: TGTGCCAGCAGTGCCGGGACAGGGGTCTCCTACGGGCAGTACTTC; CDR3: CASSAGTGVSYGQYF
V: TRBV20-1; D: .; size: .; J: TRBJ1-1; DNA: TGCAGTGCTAGAGTTTTTCAGGGAAACATGAACACTGAAGCTTTCTTT; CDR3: CSARVFQGNMNTEAFF
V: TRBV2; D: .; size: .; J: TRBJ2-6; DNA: TGTGCCAGCACATGGTCCAGGCGAAGCTCTGGGGCCAACGTCCTGACTTTC; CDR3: CASTWSRRSSGANVLTF
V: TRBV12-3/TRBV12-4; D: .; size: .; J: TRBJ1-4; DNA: TGTGCCAGCAGTCGTGGGACCTCGGGGGGTGAAAAACTGTTTTTT; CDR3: CASSRGTSGGEKLFF
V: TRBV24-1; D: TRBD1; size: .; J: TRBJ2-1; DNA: TGTGCCACCAGTGATTTTAAGGACAGGGGGCTGACTGAGAAGCAGTTCTTC; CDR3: CATSDFKDRGLTEKQFF
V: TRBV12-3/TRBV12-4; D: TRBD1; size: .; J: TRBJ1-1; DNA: TGTGCCGGCAGTTTGGACAGGGTAGGCACTGAAGCTTTCTTT; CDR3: CAGSLDRVGTEAFF
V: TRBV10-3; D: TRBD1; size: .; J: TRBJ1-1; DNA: TGTGCCATCAGCCCAAGCCGGGACAGATACATGAACACTGAAGCTTTCTTT; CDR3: CAISPSRDRYMNTEAFF
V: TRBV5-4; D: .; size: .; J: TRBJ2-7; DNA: TGTGCCAGCAGAGCCGGGACCGACACCTTCTACGAGCAGTACTTC; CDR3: CASRAGTDTFYEQYF
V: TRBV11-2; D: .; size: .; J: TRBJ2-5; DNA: TGTGCCAGCAGCTCACAGGGCCCACAAGAGACCCAGTACTTC; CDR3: CASSSQGPQETQYF
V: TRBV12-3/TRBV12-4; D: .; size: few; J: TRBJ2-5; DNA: TGTGCCAGCAGTTTCAGGGATCAAGAGACCCAGTACTTC; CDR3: CASSFRDQETQYF
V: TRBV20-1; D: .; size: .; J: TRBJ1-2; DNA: TGCAGTGCTAGAGATAAGAGCGGGGATAACTATGGCTACACCTTC; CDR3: CSARDKSGDNYGYTF
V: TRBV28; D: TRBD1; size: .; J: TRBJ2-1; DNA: TGTGCCAGCAGTTTATATAGGACAGGGGGGAATGAGCAGTTCTTC; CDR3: CASSLYRTGGNEQFF
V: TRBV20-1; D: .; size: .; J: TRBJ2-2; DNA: TGCAGTGCTAGACACAGGACGGAGAACACCGGGGAGCTGTTTTTT; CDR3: CSARHRTENTGELFF
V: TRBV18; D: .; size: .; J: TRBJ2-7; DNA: TGTGCCAGCTCACTCCTGGGGACTGATCCCTACGAGCAGTACTTC; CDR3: CASSLLGTDPYEQYF
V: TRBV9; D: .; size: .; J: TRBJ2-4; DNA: TGTGCCAGCAGCGTAGGACGGGGGCAAGAGGCCCAGTACTTC; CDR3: CASSVGRGQEAQYF
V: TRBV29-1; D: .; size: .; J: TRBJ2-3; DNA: TGCAGCGTTGGAAGTGGACAGTCCACAGATACGCAGTATTTT; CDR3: CSVGSGQSTDTQYF
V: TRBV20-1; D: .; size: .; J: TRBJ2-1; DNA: TGCAGTGCTGCCCAGGGGCGAGTCGACGATGAGCAGTTCTTC; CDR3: CSAAQGRVDDEQFF
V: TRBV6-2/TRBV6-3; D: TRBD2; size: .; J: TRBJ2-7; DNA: TGTGCCAGCAGCCCCCCGACTAGCGGGAGAGGCGAGCAGTACTTC; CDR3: CASSPPTSGRGEQYF
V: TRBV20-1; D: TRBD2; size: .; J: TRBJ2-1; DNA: TGCAGTGCTAGCCGACTATTTAGCGGGAGCTCCTACAATGAGCAGTTCTTC; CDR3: CSASRLFSGSSYNEQFF
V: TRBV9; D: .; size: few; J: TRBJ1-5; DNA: TGTGCCAGCAGCGTATTAGGGGGACCTCAGCCCCAGCATTTT; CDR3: CASSVLGGPQPQHF
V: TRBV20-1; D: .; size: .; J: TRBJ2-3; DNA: TGCAGTGTTAGACGGGGTGGGGGAATCACAGATACGCAGTATTTT; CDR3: CSVRRGGGITDTQYF
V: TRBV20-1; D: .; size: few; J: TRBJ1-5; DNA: TGCAGTGCTTTCAAAGGTGATAGCAATCAGCCCCAGCATTTT; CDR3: CSAFKGDSNQPQHF
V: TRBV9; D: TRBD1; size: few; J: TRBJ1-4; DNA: TGTGCCAGCAGCGTTGGGGCCGGGACAGGGGAGGAAAAACTGTTTTTT; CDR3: CASSVGAGTGEEKLFF
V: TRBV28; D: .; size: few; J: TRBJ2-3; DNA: TGTGCCAGCACCAAGGGGGTCGGAGGGAAGAACGCAGATACGCAGTATTTT; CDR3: CASTKGVGGKNADTQYF
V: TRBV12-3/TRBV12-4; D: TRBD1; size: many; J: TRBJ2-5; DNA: TGTGCCAGCAGCAAGGGACAGGGGGTTGGCGAGACCCAGTACTTC; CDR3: CASSKGQGVGETQYF
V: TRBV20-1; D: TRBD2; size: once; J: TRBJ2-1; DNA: TGCAGTATCAAAGGAGGTTGGGTAGCGGGAGTTCGGGGCAATGAGCAGTTCTTC; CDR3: CSIKGGWVAGVRGNEQFF
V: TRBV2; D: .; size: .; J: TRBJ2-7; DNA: TGTGCCAGCAGTGGAGGGACATACAATGAGCAGTACTTC; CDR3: CASSGGTYNEQYF
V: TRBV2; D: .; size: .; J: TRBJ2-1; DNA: TGTGCCAGCAGGGGATGGGACAATGAGCAGTTCTTC; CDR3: CASRGWDNEQFF
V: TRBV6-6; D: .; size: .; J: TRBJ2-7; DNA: TGTGCCAGCAGTCAGGGTGGGAGTGGGTCCTACGAGCAGTACTTC; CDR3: CASSQGGSGSYEQYF